Below, 27 T cell receptor beta chains from the same sample are listed, as sequenced in a study of regulatory dendritic cells for organ transplantation. Only in-frame clones appear in the TCRdb table, and some are missing; sequencing was by immunoSEQ multiplex PCR. The table records fewer than 40,000 clones, around nine tenths of them present only once. Sequenced sample: naive CD8+ T cells from blood. The subset here: CD45RA+ naive T cells. The source is a human donor in good health.

The genes are TRBV7-8 and TRBJ2-5; 8 bases are a match to TRBD1. This CDR3 has 14 amino acids. Germline-derived CDR1 and CDR2 are SGHVS and FQNEAQ. V lost 1 base to trimming and J lost 6 bases; unmatched junction nucleotides: 4. The CDR3 sequence: CASSLGTGWQTQYF. The CDR3 DNA follows: TGTGCCAGCAGCTTAGGGACAGGGTGGCAGACCCAGTACTTC.

The V and J genes are TRBV7-6 and TRBJ2-7; no clear D gene. Germline loops: CDR1 SGHVS, CDR2 FNYEAQ. The V gene lost 1 base and the J gene lost 2 bases, with 6 bases spanning the gap. The CDR3 has 13 amino acids. In nucleotides, the CDR3 is TGTGCCAGCAGCTTAGGGAACACCTACGAGCAGTACTTC. This translates into CASSLGNTYEQYF.

This chain links TRBV13 with TRBJ2-7, with D possibly matching TRBD2 (6 bases). Trimming pared 3 bases from V and 4 bases from J, leaving 13 bases between. CDR1 is PRHDT, CDR2 FYEKMQ, per germline (reference sequence). This CDR3 has 14 amino acids. The CDR3 nucleotides read TGTGCCAGCAGCTTCGGGACTCAGTATTACGAGCAGTACTTC. Its protein product is CASSFGTQYYEQYF.

The rearrangement uses TRBV9 and TRBJ2-3, with 12 bases matching TRBD2. Unmatched junction bases numbered 3, after V lost 0 bases and J lost 1 base. This CDR3 is built from 17 residues. Per the germline V gene, CDR1 is SGDLS and CDR2 is YYNGEE. CDR3 coding DNA: TGTGCCAGCAGCGTAGGGACTAGCGGGGCCGGCACAGATACGCAGTATTTT. This translates into CASSVGTSGAGTDTQYF.

The J gene is TRBJ2-7, the V gene TRBV4-3, with 10 bases that match TRBD1. The CDR3 has 14 amino acids. V lost 4 bases and J lost 4; bases outside the gene matches: 4. Germline V gene data show CDR1 as LGHNA and CDR2 as YSLEER. The CDR3 coding sequence is TGCGCCAGCAGCCCGGGGACAGGGGAATACGAGCAGTACTTC. It specifies CASSPGTGEYEQYF.

The chain links TRBV19 to TRBJ1-5; unclear D gene. Germline V lookup: CDR1 LNHDA, CDR2 SQIVND (reference sequence). V was trimmed by 3 bases and J by 6 bases, leaving 21 bases between them. The length of the CDR3 is 17 residues. CDR3 sequence (DNA): TGTGCCAGTAGTATTTTCTTTTTAGGTGGCGAGGGTCAGCCCCAGCATTTT. The encoded protein is CASSIFFLGGEGQPQHF.

The rearrangement uses TRBV5-8 and TRBJ2-2; TRBD1 aligns across 8 bases. This CDR3 has 14 amino acids. Germline CDR1 SGHTS, CDR2 YDEGEE. The V and J ends lost 7 bases and 1 base, in that order; junction bases with no gene match: 3. The CDR3 region is CASLDRGNTGELFF. In nucleotides, the CDR3 is TGTGCCAGCCTAGACAGGGGGAACACCGGGGAGCTGTTTTTT.

This chain links TRBV2 with TRBJ2-7; 8 bases are shared with TRBD1. The CDR3 length is 12 residues. CDR1 and CDR2 (germline): SNHLY, FYNNEI. V trimming: 10 bases; J trimming: 5 bases; junction bases outside the gene matches: 7. CDR3 bases: TGTGCCAACAAGGACAGGGTCGACGAGCAGTACTTC. Its protein product is CANKDRVDEQYF.

The chain is built from TRBV4-3 and TRBJ2-7; TRBD2 aligns across 9 bases. V shed 0 bases, J shed 1 base, and the junction held 1 base outside the gene matches. Germline values: CDR1 LGHNA, CDR2 YSLEER. This CDR3 is 15 amino acids long. The CDR3, as DNA: TGCGCCAGCAGCCAAGACACTAGCGGGTCCTACGAGCAGTACTTC. Translated, it gives CASSQDTSGSYEQYF.

The V and J genes are TRBV5-1 and TRBJ2-7; TRBD2 matches 8 bases. In germline, CDR1 is SGHRS, CDR2 YFSETQ. Unmatched junction bases numbered 11, after V lost 3 bases and J lost 3 bases. CDR3 length: 16 amino acids. The CDR3 DNA reads as TGCGCCAGCAGCTCGGAGGCGGCGGGGGGATTCTACGAGCAGTACTTC. Translating it yields CASSSEAAGGFYEQYF.

The chain has TRBV27 and TRBJ2-2; 12 bases are shared with TRBD2. The CDR3 loop spans 15 amino acids. Unmatched junction bases numbered 1, after V lost 5 bases and J lost 3 bases. Per the germline V gene, CDR1 is MNHEY and CDR2 is SMNVEV (reference sequence). This chain's CDR3 is CASSGLAGYTGELFF. DNA of the CDR3: TGTGCCAGCAGTGGACTAGCGGGATACACCGGGGAGCTGTTTTTT.

The DNA of the CDR3 is TGCAGCGGACTGGGCCGGAACTATGGCTACACCTTC. Residues: CSGLGRNYGYTF. The genes are TRBV29-1 and TRBJ1-2; no clear D. The CDR3 runs 12 residues. Germline loops: CDR1 SQVTM, CDR2 ANQGSEA. Between the trimmed V and J ends, which lost 7 bases and 2 bases, there was a span of 11 bases.

The chain joins TRBV21-1 to TRBJ2-7. TRBV21-1 is tagged as a pseudogene. The length of the CDR3 is 11 residues. CDR3 sequence: CASTFFQGPYF. The CDR3 nucleotides are TGTGCCAGCACCTTCTTTCAGGGACCGTACTTC.

V usage is TRBV9 and J usage is TRBJ2-5; D gene unclear. This CDR3 comprises 14 residues. V lost 4 bases and J 5 bases, leaving 15 bases between the germline ends. CDR1 and CDR2 (germline): SGDLS, YYNGEE. CDR3 DNA: TGTGCCAGCAGCCCCGCCGATTGGCTGGAGACCCAGTACTTC. Its protein product is CASSPADWLETQYF.

V and J are TRBV7-2 and TRBJ2-7; D uncertain. The CDR3 has 16 amino acids. Between the trimmed V and J ends, which lost 2 bases and 0 bases, there was a span of 14 bases. CDR1 is SGHTA, CDR2 FQGNSA, per germline. The CDR3 here is CASSLYGSLSSYEQYF. The CDR3 coding sequence is TGTGCCAGCAGCTTATACGGATCACTTAGCTCCTACGAGCAGTACTTC.

The genes are TRBV4-1 and TRBJ1-4, with D unclear. CDR1 MGHRA and CDR2 YSYEKL come from the germline V gene. CDR3 length: 17 residues. V was shortened by 0 bases and J by 3 bases, with 14 bases between the two germline ends. CDR3 bases: TGCGCCAGCAGCCAAGATAAGGTCCGACGACCTAATGAAAAACTGTTTTTT. It encodes CASSQDKVRRPNEKLFF.

This clone came up a few times. This rearrangement joins TRBV4-1 to TRBJ1-2, with a tentative D call TRBD1 (6 bases). This CDR3 comprises 12 residues. The V gene lost 2 bases and the J gene lost 7 bases, with 8 bases spanning the gap. Germline V gene lookup returns CDR1 MGHRA and CDR2 YSYEKL. As DNA, the CDR3 is TGCGCCAGCAGCCAATCGGGGGCTGGCTACACCTTC. It specifies CASSQSGAGYTF.

The sample holds one count of this clone. This chain links TRBV14 with TRBJ2-1, with 8 bases aligning to TRBD1. The CDR3 loop spans 14 amino acids. Per germline, CDR1 SGHDN and CDR2 FVKESK. V lost 2 bases and J lost 7; bases outside the gene matches: 4. DNA of the CDR3: TGTGCCAGCAGCCAACCCGGGACAGGTAATGAGCAGTTCTTC. This codes for CASSQPGTGNEQFF. Filled out from reference TRBV14 and TRBJ2-1, the complete variable domain reads EAGVTQFPSHSVIEKGQTVTLRCDPISGHDNLYWYRRVMGKEIKFLLHFVKESKQDESGMPNNRFLAERTGGTYSTLKVQPAELEDSGVYFCASSQPGTGNEQFFGPGTRLTVL.

The chain couples TRBV25-1 to TRBJ2-3, with a tentative D call TRBD2 (6 bases). The CDR3 runs 16 residues. The germline gives CDR1 MGHDK, CDR2 SYGVNS. Trimming cost V 4 bases and J 1 base, with 15 bases left between them. CDR3 nucleotide sequence: TGTGCCAGCAGTGCGTTGGTGGCTAGCGGCACAGATACGCAGTATTTT. The encoded protein is CASSALVASGTDTQYF. Complete variable domain (other parts from reference TRBV25-1 and TRBJ2-3): EADIYQTPRYLVIGTGKKITLECSQTMGHDKMYWYQQDPGMELHLIHYSYGVNSTEKGDLSSESTVSRIRTEHFPLTLESARPSHTSQYLCASSALVASGTDTQYFGPGTRLTVL.

V is TRBV4-1 and J is TRBJ2-7; D might be TRBD2 (6 bases). This CDR3 spans 15 amino acids. Germline V lookup: CDR1 MGHRA, CDR2 YSYEKL. Between the trimmed V and J ends, which lost 1 base and 6 bases, there was a span of 16 bases. CDR3 protein: CASSQGRGNGIEQYF. CDR3 coding DNA: TGCGCCAGCAGCCAAGGACGCGGGAACGGTATCGAGCAGTACTTC.

J is TRBJ2-7 and V is TRBV25-1; a weak D match, TRBD2 (6 bases). The CDR3 is 11 residues long. V gave up 6 bases and J gave up 6 bases, with 9 bases separating them. In germline, CDR1 is MGHDK, CDR2 SYGVNS. CDR3 amino acids: CASRWRGEQYF. The CDR3 bases are TGTGCCAGCAGGTGGAGGGGCGAGCAGTACTTC.

The V and J genes are TRBV5-4 and TRBJ2-1, with D possibly being TRBD1 (5 bases). The ends were cut back, 0 bases at V and 9 bases at J, with 7 bases in the middle. Germline-derived CDR1 and CDR2 are SGHNT and YYREEE (reference sequence). CDR3 length equals 12 residues. The CDR3 spells CASSLGGPEQFF. The CDR3, as DNA: TGTGCCAGCAGCTTGGGGGGCCCTGAGCAGTTCTTC.

J is TRBJ2-1 and V is TRBV5-1; the D gene could be TRBD1 or TRBD2 (5 bases each). The V gene's germline CDR1 is SGHRS and CDR2 YFSETQ. V was cut by 4 bases and J by 6 bases, with 14 bases left in between. The CDR3 consists of 14 residues. CDR3: CASSKSRGPNEQFF. For the CDR3, the DNA is TGCGCCAGCAGCAAGTCCCGGGGCCCCAATGAGCAGTTCTTC.

This clone was counted once. The genes are TRBV4-3 and TRBJ2-2; D may be TRBD1 (5 bases). The CDR3 extends over 17 amino acids. V was cut by 4 bases and J by 6 bases, with 21 bases left in between. Per germline, CDR1 LGHNA and CDR2 YSLEER. CDR3 residues: CASSPLAGQGIAGELFF. The CDR3 nucleotides read TGCGCCAGCAGCCCCTTGGCAGGGCAGGGAATCGCCGGGGAGCTGTTTTTT.

The chain links TRBV7-2 to TRBJ2-4; the match to TRBD1 covers 9 bases. Germline V gives CDR1 SGHTA, CDR2 FQGNSA. The CDR3 is 16 residues long. The trim removed 2 bases at V and 0 bases at J, leaving 2 bases unmatched. The CDR3 DNA sequence: TGTGCCAGCAGCTTAACAGGGGGCGCAGCCAAAAACATTCAGTACTTC. Encoded protein: CASSLTGGAAKNIQYF.

The J gene is TRBJ2-3, the V gene TRBV9, with 11 bases lining up with TRBD2. Germline V gives CDR1 SGDLS, CDR2 YYNGEE. This CDR3 contains 18 residues. With V trimmed by 0 bases and J by 3 bases, 9 bases remained unmatched. The CDR3 region is CASSVGVAGGPLTDTQYF. DNA for the CDR3: TGTGCCAGCAGCGTAGGCGTAGCGGGGGGGCCTCTTACAGATACGCAGTATTTT. Full variable domain (missing parts from reference TRBV9 and TRBJ2-3): DSGVTQTPKHLITATGQRVTLRCSPRSGDLSVYWYQQSLDQGLQFLIQYYNGEERAKGNILERFSAQQFPDLHSELNLSSLELGDSALYFCASSVGVAGGPLTDTQYFGPGTRLTVL.

The chain employs TRBV9 and TRBJ2-2, with TRBD2 identical over 8 bases. Trimming took 3 bases from V and 2 from J; bases not matched to a gene: 12. The germline V gene encodes CDR1 SGDLS and CDR2 YYNGEE. The CDR3 is made up of 18 amino acids. In DNA, the CDR3 is TGTGCCAGCAGCGATGGAGGGGGACTAGATGGTAACACCGGGGAGCTGTTTTTT. Its translation: CASSDGGGLDGNTGELFF.